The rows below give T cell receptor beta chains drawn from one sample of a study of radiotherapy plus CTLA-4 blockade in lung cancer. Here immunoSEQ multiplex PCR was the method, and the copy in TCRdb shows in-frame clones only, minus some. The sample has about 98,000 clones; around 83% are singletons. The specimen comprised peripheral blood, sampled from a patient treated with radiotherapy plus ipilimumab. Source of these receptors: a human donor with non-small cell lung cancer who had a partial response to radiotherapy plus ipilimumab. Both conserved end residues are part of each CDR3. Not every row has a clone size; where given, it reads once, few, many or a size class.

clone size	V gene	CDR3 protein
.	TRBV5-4	CASTLTLSYNEQFF
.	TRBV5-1	CASSLWASGATYEQYF
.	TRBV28	CASSLGGGLGAGNTIYF
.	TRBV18	CASSLHPLGQEEGYTF
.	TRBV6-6	CASSYAGKTEAFF
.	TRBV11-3	CASSLGVDREQETQYF
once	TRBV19	CASSPRSDRSGGNTIYF
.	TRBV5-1	CASSLLTGDETQYF
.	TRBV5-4	CASSPPGETQYF
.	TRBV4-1	CASSQDKGTETFF
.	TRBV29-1	CSVEGDRFYGYTF
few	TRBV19	CASSITGTGGYEQYF
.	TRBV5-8	CASSSDRGWGSNQPQHF
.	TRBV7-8	CASSSSGSNTGELFF
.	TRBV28	CASSLWAGGDGYTF
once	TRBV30	CAWSGAGGRPETQYF
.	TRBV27	CASSLFVAGVQETQYF
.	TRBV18	CASSSLAASTDTQYF
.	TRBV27	CASSLGQGARNEQYF
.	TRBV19	CASSIAGNMRNYEQYF
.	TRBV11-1	CASSPRDRENIQYF
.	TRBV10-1	CASSVSRNTEAFF
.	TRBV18	CASSLQTGYEQYF
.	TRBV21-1	CASSKGSSGSSYEQYF
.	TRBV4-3	CASSQDGASDYEQYF
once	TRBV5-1	CASSPGSQTVYEQYF
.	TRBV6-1	CAIRSAGGSGEQFF
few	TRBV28	CASSLQGAKYEQYF
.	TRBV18	CASSPSTSGRETQYF
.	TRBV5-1	CASSLGDSNTEAFF
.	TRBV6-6	CASTLGNEQFF
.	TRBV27	CASSHRGNDYEQYF
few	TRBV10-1	CASAGDGYNEQFF
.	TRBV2	CASTSRVRDNEQFF
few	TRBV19	CASSMGSVAGGRETQYF
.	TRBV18	CASSPVAGGRTDTQYF
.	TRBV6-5	CATARTVTGSEQYF
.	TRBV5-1	CASSAGGLAGGGDTQYF
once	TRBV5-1	CASSLGQGQETQYF
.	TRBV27	CASSLKGYTQYF
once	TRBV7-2	CASSLVYSSTDTQYF
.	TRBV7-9	CASSLQGHEKLFF
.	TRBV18	CASSTRGDEQFF
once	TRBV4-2	CASSRTGQSYGYTF
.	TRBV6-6	CASSALDYATDTQYF
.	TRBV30	CAWSPIRSEDTQYF
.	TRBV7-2	CASSSRQVETDTQYF
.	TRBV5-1	CASSLRGEVDNTIYF
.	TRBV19	CASSARQGLNEKLFF
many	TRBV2	CASSDERTSTDTQYF
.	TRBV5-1	CASSLGTGVAIQYF
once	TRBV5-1	CASSWAGPSEWEQYF
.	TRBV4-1	CASSQDQRAGVGEAFF
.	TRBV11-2	CASSLAAGTSTDTQYF
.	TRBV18	CASSPVRGRANYGYTF
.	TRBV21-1	CATYYEQYF
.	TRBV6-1	CASSGPMGLAINEQFF
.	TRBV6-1	CASNLGLGYNEQFF